This T cell receptor (beta chain) was identified in a study of graft-versus-host responses after intestinal transplantation. Sequencing used immunoSEQ multiplex PCR; TCRdb keeps in-frame clones, though not all of them. Counted here are tens of thousands of clones, 75% to 95% occurring once; the ten biggest clones make up more than 0.4%. The CDR3 totals 13 residues. V was pared by 5 bases and J by 6 bases, with 13 bases between. Germline CDR1 reads SEHNR; CDR2 reads FQNEAQ (reference sequence). In the case of this clone: Its antigen is unknown.

This receptor was identified in a human donor who received an intestinal transplant. V gene TRBV7-9 combines with J gene TRBJ1-2, with D perhaps TRBD1 (6 bases). The sample was unstimulated CD8+ T cells sorted from spleen or lymph node cells, taken before intestinal transplant. CDR3 residues: CASSPGQYDGYTF. The CDR3 DNA reads as TGTGCCAGCAGCCCCGGACAGTATGATGGCTACACCTTC.